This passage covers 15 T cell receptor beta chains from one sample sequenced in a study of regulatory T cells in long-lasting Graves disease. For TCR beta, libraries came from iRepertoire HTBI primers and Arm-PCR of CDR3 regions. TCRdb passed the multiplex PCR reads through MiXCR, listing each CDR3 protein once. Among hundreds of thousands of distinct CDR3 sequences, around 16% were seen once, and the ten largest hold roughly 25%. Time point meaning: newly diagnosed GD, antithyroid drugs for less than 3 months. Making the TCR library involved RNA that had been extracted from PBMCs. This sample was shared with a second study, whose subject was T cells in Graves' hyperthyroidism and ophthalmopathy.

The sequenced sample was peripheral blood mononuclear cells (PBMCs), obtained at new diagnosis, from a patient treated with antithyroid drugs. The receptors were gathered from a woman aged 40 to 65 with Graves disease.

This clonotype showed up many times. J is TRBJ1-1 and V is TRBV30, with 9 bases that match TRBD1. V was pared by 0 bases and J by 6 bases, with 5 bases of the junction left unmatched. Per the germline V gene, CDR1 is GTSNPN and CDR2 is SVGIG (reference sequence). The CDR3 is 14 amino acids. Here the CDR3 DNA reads TGTGCCTGGAGTGTCGGACAGGGGAATGCTGAAGCTTTCTTT. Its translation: CAWSVGQGNAEAFF.

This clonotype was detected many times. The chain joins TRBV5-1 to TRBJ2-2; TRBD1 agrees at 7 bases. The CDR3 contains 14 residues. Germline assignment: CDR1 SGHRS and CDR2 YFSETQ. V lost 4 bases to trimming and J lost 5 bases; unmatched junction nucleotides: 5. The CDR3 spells CASSSQGDTGELFF. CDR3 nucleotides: TGCGCCAGCAGCAGCCAGGGGGATACCGGGGAGCTGTTTTTT.

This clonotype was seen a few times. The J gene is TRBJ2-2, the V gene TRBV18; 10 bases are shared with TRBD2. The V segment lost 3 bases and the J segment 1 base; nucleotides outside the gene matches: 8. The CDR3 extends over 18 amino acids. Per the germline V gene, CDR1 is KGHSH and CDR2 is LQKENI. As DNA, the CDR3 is TGTGCCAGCTCACCGTCTGCTAGCGGGGGAATGAACACCGGGGAGCTGTTTTTT. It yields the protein CASSPSASGGMNTGELFF.

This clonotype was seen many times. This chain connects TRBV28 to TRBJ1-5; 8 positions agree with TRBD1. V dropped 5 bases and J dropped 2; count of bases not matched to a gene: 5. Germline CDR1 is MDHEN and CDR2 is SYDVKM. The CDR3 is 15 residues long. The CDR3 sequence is CASSRQGLRNQPQHF. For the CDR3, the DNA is TGTGCCAGCAGTCGACAGGGGCTCCGCAATCAGCCCCAGCATTTT.

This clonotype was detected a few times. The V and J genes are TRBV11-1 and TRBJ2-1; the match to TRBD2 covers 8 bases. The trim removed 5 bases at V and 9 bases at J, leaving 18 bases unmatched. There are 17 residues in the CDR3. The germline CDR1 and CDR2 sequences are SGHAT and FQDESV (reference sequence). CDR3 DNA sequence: TGTGCCAGCAGCCTCAACGTCCCCAGCGGGGGAGGTGGTGAGCAGTTCTTC. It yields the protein CASSLNVPSGGGGEQFF.

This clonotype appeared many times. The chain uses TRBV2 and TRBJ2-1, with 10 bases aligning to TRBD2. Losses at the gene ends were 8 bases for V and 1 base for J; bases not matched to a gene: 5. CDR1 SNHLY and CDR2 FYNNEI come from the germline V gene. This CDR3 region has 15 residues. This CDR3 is CASSPGLASYNEQFF. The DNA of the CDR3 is TGTGCCAGCTCTCCGGGACTAGCGTCCTACAATGAGCAGTTCTTC.

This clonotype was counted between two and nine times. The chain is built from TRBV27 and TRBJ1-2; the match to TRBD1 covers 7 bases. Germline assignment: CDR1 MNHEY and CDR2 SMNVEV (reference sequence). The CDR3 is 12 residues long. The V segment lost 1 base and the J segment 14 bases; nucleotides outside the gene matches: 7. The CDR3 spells CASSLLGQVETF. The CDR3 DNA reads TGTGCCAGCAGTTTATTAGGACAGGTTGAAACCTTC.

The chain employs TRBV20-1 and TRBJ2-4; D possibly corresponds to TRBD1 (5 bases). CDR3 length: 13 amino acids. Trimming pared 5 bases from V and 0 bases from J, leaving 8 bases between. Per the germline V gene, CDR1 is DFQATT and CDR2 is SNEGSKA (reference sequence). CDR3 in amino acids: CSAWGLAKNIQYF. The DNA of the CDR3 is TGCAGTGCTTGGGGCCTAGCCAAAAACATTCAGTACTTC.

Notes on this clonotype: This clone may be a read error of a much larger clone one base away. The CDR3 coding sequence is TGTGCCAGCAGTTCGCCCTGGACGGAGGCCGGAGTCCTCCACGAGCAGTACTTC. Amino acids: CASSSPWTEAGVLHEQYF. The chain recombines TRBV27 with TRBJ2-7; D perhaps matches TRBD2 (5 bases). Germline values: CDR1 MNHEY, CDR2 SMNVEV (reference sequence). Between the trimmed V and J ends, which lost 4 bases and 5 bases, there was a span of 27 bases. The CDR3 runs 18 residues.

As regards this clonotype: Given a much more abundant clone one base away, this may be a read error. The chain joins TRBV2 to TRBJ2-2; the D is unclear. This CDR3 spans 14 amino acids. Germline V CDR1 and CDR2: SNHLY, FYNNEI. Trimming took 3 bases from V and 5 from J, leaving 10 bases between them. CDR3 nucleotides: TGTGCCAGCAGTGACGGGCGGTGGACCGGGGAGCTGTTTTTT. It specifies CASSDGRWTGELFF.

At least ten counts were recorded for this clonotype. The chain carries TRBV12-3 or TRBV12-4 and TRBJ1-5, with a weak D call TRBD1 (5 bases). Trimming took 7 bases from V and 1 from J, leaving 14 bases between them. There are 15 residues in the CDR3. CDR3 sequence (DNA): TGTGCCAGCACCGCGGGTGGGGGGAGCAATCAGCCCCAGCATTTT. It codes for CASTAGGGSNQPQHF.

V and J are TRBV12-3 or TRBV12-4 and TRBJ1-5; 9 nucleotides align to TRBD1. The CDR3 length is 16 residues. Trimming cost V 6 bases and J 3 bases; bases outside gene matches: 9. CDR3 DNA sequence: TGTGCCAGCAGCATCATGACAGGGGGGGACAATCAGCCCCAGCATTTT. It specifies CASSIMTGGDNQPQHF.

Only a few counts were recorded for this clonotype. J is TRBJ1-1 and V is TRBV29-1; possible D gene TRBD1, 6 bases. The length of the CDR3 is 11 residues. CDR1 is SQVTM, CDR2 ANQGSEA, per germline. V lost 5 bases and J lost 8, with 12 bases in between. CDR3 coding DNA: TGCAGCGTTCTCGAGGGGGACGAAGCTTTCTTT. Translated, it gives CSVLEGDEAFF.

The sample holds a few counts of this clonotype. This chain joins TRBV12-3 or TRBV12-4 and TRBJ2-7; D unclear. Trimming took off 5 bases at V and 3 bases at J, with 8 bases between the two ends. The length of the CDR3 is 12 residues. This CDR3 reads CASSPKVYEQYF. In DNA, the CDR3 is TGTGCCAGCAGTCCCAAGGTCTACGAGCAGTACTTC.

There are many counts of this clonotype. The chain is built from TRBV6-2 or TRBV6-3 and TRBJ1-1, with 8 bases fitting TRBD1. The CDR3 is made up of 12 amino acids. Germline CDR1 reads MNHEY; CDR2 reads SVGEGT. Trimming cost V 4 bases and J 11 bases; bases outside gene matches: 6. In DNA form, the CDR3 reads TGTGCCAGCAGTTCCCAGGGGGCGCGGGCTTTCTTT. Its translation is CASSSQGARAFF.